The present entry profiles one T cell receptor (beta chain) with its context. The antigen remains unidentified. This record belongs to a study of PD-1 blockade in classical Hodgkin lymphoma. Points from the study as a whole: Individuals who commenced nivolumab within less than 1 year of ASCT were excluded.

Exposure to brentuximab vedotin varied, and each patient had relapsed following autologous stem cell transplantation. Deletions cut 8 bases from V and 1 base from J, with 11 bases between. This CDR3 comprises 13 residues. CDR1 and CDR2 from the germline V gene are SGHTA and FQGNSA. Sequencing used immunoSEQ multiplex PCR; TCRdb keeps in-frame clones, though not all of them. This sample has roughly 8,000 clones; about 81% occur once, and the top ten carry about an eighth. Sample: peripheral blood mononuclear cells (PBMCs), taken at baseline. The genes are TRBV7-2 and TRBJ2-5; a possible D gene is TRBD1 (6 bases). The sequence came from a human donor with classical Hodgkin lymphoma. As DNA, the CDR3 is TGTGCCAGCTCCCGGGACACCCAAGAGACCCAGTACTTC. Translation: CASSRDTQETQYF.